This passage covers 17 T cell receptor beta chains from one sample sequenced in a study of cytotoxic CD8 clonotypes in ibrutinib-treated CLL. Sequencing used immunoSEQ multiplex PCR; TCRdb keeps in-frame clones, though not all of them. This sample carries 200,000 or so clones, nearly 80% of them seen once, and the ten largest clones take approximately 10%. The source was PBMCs, collected after 12 months of ibrutinib treatment. The source is a human donor with chronic lymphocytic leukemia.

This clone was picked up one time. V gene TRBV29-1 combines with J gene TRBJ2-3; the D gene is possibly TRBD1 (6 bases). The length of the CDR3 is 14 residues. Trimming removed 2 bases from V and 2 bases from J, with 11 bases in between. Looked up from germline, CDR1 is SQVTM and CDR2 is ANQGSEA. The CDR3 DNA follows: TGCAGCGTTGAAAGGGGGAAACTCACAGATACGCAGTATTTT. Protein: CSVERGKLTDTQYF.

This clone has just one count. V usage is TRBV11-1 and J usage is TRBJ2-5; D uncertain. CDR3 length: 12 amino acids. CDR1 and CDR2 (germline): SGHAT, FQDESV (reference sequence). V was cut by 3 bases and J by 4 bases, with 6 bases left in between. CDR3 amino acids: CASSFASETQYF. The CDR3 DNA follows: TGTGCCAGCAGCTTTGCCTCAGAGACCCAGTACTTC.

The rearrangement links TRBV6-1 to TRBJ2-7; 8 bases line up with TRBD1. Per germline, CDR1 MNHNS and CDR2 SASEGT. V trimming: 2 bases; J trimming: 4 bases; junction bases outside the gene matches: 4. There are 14 residues in the CDR3. The CDR3 region is CASSEQGARYEQYF. The CDR3 DNA reads as TGTGCCAGCAGTGAACAGGGGGCGCGGTACGAGCAGTACTTC.

V usage is TRBV5-1 and J usage is TRBJ2-7, with D unclear. CDR3 size: 14 residues. Germline V CDR1 and CDR2: SGHRS, YFSETQ. With 1 base removed from V and 3 bases from J, the gap between germline ends came to 11 bases. The CDR3 DNA is TGCGCCAGCAGCTTGACCACGGAAGTCTACGAGCAGTACTTC. It is translated as CASSLTTEVYEQYF.

This clone was found once. The CDR3 DNA sequence: TGTGCCAGCACCAACCTCGGGACAGGGAAGGGCGGCTACACCTTC. Its translation is CASTNLGTGKGGYTF. The chain is built from TRBV6-6 and TRBJ1-2, with 9 nucleotides matching TRBD1. Trimming took 7 bases from V and 8 from J; bases not matched to a gene: 14. This CDR3 contains 15 residues. CDR1 is MNHNY, CDR2 SVGAGI, per germline (reference sequence).

The chain uses TRBV5-4 and TRBJ2-1, with TRBD1 matching over 7 bases. The J segment lost 2 bases and the V segment lost 0 bases, leaving 2 bases of the junction unmatched. The germline CDR1 and CDR2 sequences are SGHNT and YYREEE (reference sequence). The CDR3 covers 15 residues. DNA of the CDR3: TGTGCCAGCAGCTTGGGAGGGGGCGCCTACAATGAGCAGTTCTTC. Protein product: CASSLGGGAYNEQFF.

The genes are TRBV18 and TRBJ1-4; D remains unclear. The V gene lost 1 base and the J gene lost 2 bases, with 14 bases spanning the gap. Germline CDR1 is KGHSH and CDR2 is LQKENI. This CDR3 comprises 17 residues. This CDR3 reads CASSPLGGADTNEKLFF. The CDR3 DNA follows: TGTGCCAGCTCACCACTTGGCGGAGCCGACACTAATGAAAAACTGTTTTTT.

The chain employs TRBV18 and TRBJ2-7, with TRBD2 as a possible D gene (5 bases). The CDR3 spans 14 residues. Germline V gene data show CDR1 as KGHSH and CDR2 as LQKENI. Trimming stripped 3 bases from V and 0 bases from J, with 9 bases between. The CDR3 here is CASSPTGISYEQYF. The DNA for the CDR3 is TGTGCCAGCTCACCGACCGGGATCTCCTACGAGCAGTACTTC.

This clone has just a few counts. The V gene is TRBV30, the J gene TRBJ1-6, with D tentatively TRBD1 (6 bases). Germline loops: CDR1 GTSNPN, CDR2 SVGIG (reference sequence). The CDR3 consists of 13 residues. V lost 3 bases and J 9 bases, leaving 12 bases between the germline ends. CDR3 residues: CAWRGDTGSPLHF. The CDR3 DNA follows: TGTGCCTGGAGAGGGGACACCGGTTCACCCCTCCACTTT. The whole variable domain, remainder taken from reference TRBV30 and TRBJ1-6, is SQTIHQWPATLVQPVGSPLSLECTVEGTSNPNLYWYRQAAGRGLQLLFYSVGIGQISSEVPQNLSASRPQDRQFILSSKKLLLSDSGFYLCAWRGDTGSPLHFGNGTRLTVT.

In the case of this clone: The sample has other DNA sequences that encode this CDR3 too. The chain links TRBV5-1 to TRBJ2-5; the match to TRBD1 covers 12 bases. The CDR3 is made up of 16 amino acids. The V segment lost 0 bases and the J segment 5 bases; nucleotides outside the gene matches: 5. The germline V gene has CDR1 SGHRS and CDR2 YFSETQ. The CDR3 region is CASSLGGTGGQETQYF. The CDR3 region has the DNA TGCGCCAGCAGCTTGGGTGGGACAGGGGGCCAGGAGACCCAGTACTTC.

This chain joins TRBV19 and TRBJ2-7; D call uncertain. CDR3 size: 12 residues. CDR1 LNHDA and CDR2 SQIVND come from the germline V gene (reference sequence). Trimming cost V 4 bases and J 3 bases, with 7 bases left between them. CDR3 residues: CASSSLDYEQYF. The DNA of the CDR3 is TGTGCCAGTAGTAGCCTCGACTACGAGCAGTACTTC.

The rearrangement joins TRBV11-2 to TRBJ1-1; tentative D call: TRBD1 (6 bases). This CDR3 is 14 amino acids long. Germline values: CDR1 SGHAT, CDR2 FQNNGV. Trimming cost V 1 base and J 4 bases, with 10 bases left between them. CDR3 loop: CASSLASRGTEAFF. The CDR3 nucleotides are TGTGCCAGCAGCTTAGCCTCCAGGGGCACTGAAGCTTTCTTT.

V gene TRBV20-1 combines with J gene TRBJ2-1; no definite D call. Germline V CDR1 and CDR2: DFQATT, SNEGSKA (reference sequence). The V end was cut by 0 bases, the J end by 8 bases, with 5 bases between. The CDR3 loop spans 11 amino acids. CDR3 in DNA: TGCAGTGCTAGAGATCGGGATGAGCAGTTCTTC. The encoded protein is CSARDRDEQFF.

The chain employs TRBV5-6 and TRBJ2-5; a possible D gene is TRBD1 (5 bases). Germline V gene lookup returns CDR1 SGHDT and CDR2 YYEEEE. The CDR3 is 11 amino acids. V was trimmed by 4 bases and J by 8 bases, leaving 9 bases between them. CDR3: CASSIRDTQYF. CDR3 sequence (DNA): TGTGCCAGCAGCATCAGGGATACCCAGTACTTC. Based on the CDR3 plus reference TRBV5-6 and TRBJ2-5, the full variable domain is DAGVTQSPTHLIKTRGQQVTLRCSPKSGHDTVSWYQQALGQGPQFIFQYYEEEERQRGNFPDRFSGHQFPNYSSELNVNALLLGDSALYLCASSIRDTQYFGPGTRLLVL.

The V and J genes are TRBV6-5 and TRBJ1-6, with TRBD1 identical over 11 bases. The CDR3 has 16 residues. V was clipped by 1 base and J by 6 bases; unmatched bases: 2. Germline V gene sequence: CDR1 MNHEY, CDR2 SVGAGI. The CDR3 bases are TGTGCCAGCAGTTACTGGACAGGGGGCTCTAATTCACCCCTCCACTTT. Amino acids: CASSYWTGGSNSPLHF.

This chain links TRBV5-5 with TRBJ2-7; 11 bases agree with TRBD2. The germline V gene has CDR1 SGHKS and CDR2 YYEKEE (reference sequence). The CDR3 is made up of 16 amino acids. The V gene end was trimmed by 4 bases and the J gene end by 2 bases; junction bases not matched to a gene: 8. In nucleotides, the CDR3 is TGTGCCAGCAGCCGCCGGGGACTAGCGGTAACCTACGAGCAGTACTTC. It translates to CASSRRGLAVTYEQYF.

As concerns this clone: Its ends do not fully match the called genes, so a read error is possible. J is TRBJ2-7 and V is TRBV6-5; D unclear. The CDR3 totals 11 residues. Looked up from germline, CDR1 is MNHEY and CDR2 is SVGAGI. CDR3 in DNA: TGTGCCAGCAGTGTTATTATGATCTGGGACTTC. Its translation is CASSVIMIWDF.